The T cell receptor (beta chain) described here comes from a study of T cell changes during pregnancy in multiple sclerosis. TCRdb's table, derived via immunoSEQ multiplex PCR, lists solely in-frame clones and lacks some. The profile covers roughly 48,000 clones, with approximately 88% appearing a single time and 1% to 1.5% taken by the ten largest. The CDR3 has 15 amino acids. Unmatched junction bases numbered 12, after V lost 6 bases and J lost 9 bases. CDR1 and CDR2 (germline): MDHEN, SYDVKM. The genes are TRBV28 and TRBJ2-1; 9 nucleotides align to TRBD1. The specimen comprised CD4+ T cells from peripheral blood mononuclear cells, sampled in the second trimester of pregnancy. The TCR originated in a female donor with multiple sclerosis, enrolled in a pregnancy study. Here the CDR3 DNA reads TGTGCCAGCAGAATCCCGGGACAGGGCGAGGGTGAGCAGTTCTTC. This gives the protein CASRIPGQGEGEQFF.